The clone carrying this T cell receptor (beta chain) showed up many times. The V gene lost 0 bases and the J gene lost 5 bases, with 8 bases spanning the gap. Germline V gene lookup returns CDR1 SGHRS and CDR2 YFSETQ. The CDR3 is 13 residues long. These data come from a study of glioma-infiltrating T cells. Amplification of TCR alpha and beta CDR3 regions from RNA used iRepertoire nested multiplex PCR. TCRdb analysed the multiplex PCR reads with MiXCR anew, one entry per CDR3 protein. The sample holds tens of thousands of distinct CDR3 sequences, approximately 22% seen once. This chain uses TRBV5-1 with TRBJ1-2; D is unresolved. The TCR comes from a human donor with low-grade glioma or glioblastoma, undergoing nonglioma brain surgery, or in good health (not recorded which). What was sequenced was glioma tissue, nonneoplastic brain tissue, or PBMCs (not recorded which). CDR3 bases: TGCGCCAGCAGCTTGGACGCTCGGTATGGCTACACCTTC. It yields the protein CASSLDARYGYTF.